Below are 20 T cell receptor beta chains sequenced from a single sample in a study of regulatory T cells in long-lasting Graves disease (dated by TCRdb to the early 2020s). Library preparation used multiplex PCR. The instrument was an Illumina HiSeq 4000. CDR3 regions were amplified by Arm-PCR with iRepertoire HTBI primers to construct TCR beta libraries. TCRdb took the public reads, trimmed them with fastp at Q25, ran MiXCR for clone calling and kept in-frame beta chains. Entries are consolidated by CDR3 protein sequence, retaining the most common genes and DNA. A total of about 240,000 distinct CDR3 sequences appear in this sample, around 21% of them only once. Approximately 15% of the sample goes to the ten largest clones. Interpreted using the paper, the time point label stands for: newly diagnosed GD, antithyroid drugs for less than 3 months. RNA was extracted from PBMCs in TRIzol for both TCR sequencing and RNA sequencing.

The sequencing used peripheral blood mononuclear cells (PBMCs), collected at new diagnosis, from a patient treated with antithyroid drugs. The receptors were sampled from a female donor with Graves disease.

The rearrangement links TRBV28 to TRBJ1-4, with 10 bases lining up with TRBD1. With V trimmed by 0 bases and J by 8 bases, 3 bases remained unmatched. Germline V gene data show CDR1 as MDHEN and CDR2 as SYDVKM. The CDR3 consists of 15 residues. The CDR3 sequence is CASSLWGQGKEKLFF. CDR3 nucleotide sequence: TGTGCCAGCAGTTTATGGGGACAGGGGAAAGAAAAACTGTTTTTT.

The sample holds many counts of this clonotype. One end of the junction is discordant with germline, which a read error may explain. The J gene is TRBJ2-2, the V gene TRBV5-1; no definite D call. CDR1 is SGHRS and CDR2 is YFSETQ in the germline V gene. This CDR3 contains 12 residues. This CDR3 is CASSLTSGELFF. For the CDR3, the DNA is TGTGCCAGCAGCTTAACGTCCGGGGAGCTGTTTTTT.

For this clonotype: With only one base between it and a far larger clone, this is likely a read error. This CDR3 reads CASSPARDKGLSVTDTQYF. In DNA, the CDR3 is TGTGCCAGCAGTCCGGCCCGGGACAAGGGGCTGTCAGTTACAGATACGCAGTATTTT. V is TRBV5-8 and J is TRBJ2-3, with TRBD1 as a possible D gene (6 bases). This CDR3 is built from 19 residues. The V end lost 5 bases, the J end lost 3 bases, and 28 bases lay between the germline ends. Germline V gives CDR1 SGHTS, CDR2 YDEGEE.

This rearrangement joins TRBV5-5 to TRBJ1-2; TRBD1 agrees at 9 bases. CDR1 is SGHKS, CDR2 YYEKEE, per germline (reference sequence). V lost 3 bases, J lost 2 bases, and 5 bases stayed unmatched. This CDR3 has 15 amino acids. Here the CDR3 reads CASSSGQGLNYGYTF. The CDR3 DNA is TGTGCCAGCAGCTCCGGACAGGGGTTAAACTATGGCTACACCTTC.

This clonotype showed up many times. The J gene is TRBJ2-2, the V gene TRBV20-1; no reliable D call. The CDR3 is made up of 12 amino acids. Trimming removed 5 bases at V and 4 bases at J, with 8 bases between. From germline, CDR1 is DFQATT and CDR2 SNEGSKA (reference sequence). Written as DNA, the CDR3 is TGCAGTGCTCCACGCGGCACCGGGGAGCTGTTTTTT. Protein sequence: CSAPRGTGELFF.

This clonotype has just a few counts. The chain has TRBV6-1 and TRBJ2-3; D is unclear. V lost 6 bases, J lost 5 bases, and 12 bases lay in between. The CDR3 has 13 amino acids. CDR1 and CDR2 from the germline V gene are MNHNS and SASEGT. For the CDR3, the DNA is TGTGCCAGCAGCAAGCTCGCTAAAGATACGCAGTATTTT. Protein: CASSKLAKDTQYF.

V is TRBV20-1 and J is TRBJ2-3; tentatively, D is TRBD1 (6 bases). CDR1 and CDR2 from the germline V gene are DFQATT and SNEGSKA (reference sequence). This CDR3 has 13 residues. V shed 7 bases and J shed 2 bases, with 13 bases lying between them. CDR3 in DNA: TGCAGTGTTACCACAGGGTACACAGATACGCAGTATTTT. Amino acid sequence: CSVTTGYTDTQYF.

This clonotype has at least ten counts. V gene TRBV25-1 combines with J gene TRBJ2-5; TRBD2 is a possible D gene (5 bases). Germline V CDR1 and CDR2: MGHDK, SYGVNS. With 0 bases removed from V and 2 bases from J, the gap between germline ends came to 10 bases. This CDR3 has 15 residues. The CDR3 DNA reads TGTGCCAGCAGTGAATATCGGGGTTGGCAAGAGACCCAGTACTTC. It specifies CASSEYRGWQETQYF.

In this sample, this clonotype turned up many times. This chain joins TRBV5-1 and TRBJ2-7; D call uncertain. Between the trimmed V and J ends, which lost 4 bases and 0 bases, there was a span of 14 bases. Germline V gene sequence: CDR1 SGHRS, CDR2 YFSETQ. The CDR3 is 15 amino acids. Here the CDR3 DNA reads TGCGCCAGCAGCCCTTCAGTGTCGAACTCCTACGAGCAGTACTTC. Its translation: CASSPSVSNSYEQYF.

This clonotype showed up many times. The chain recombines TRBV4-3 with TRBJ2-5; 9 nucleotides match TRBD2. Germline-derived CDR1 and CDR2 are LGHNA and YSLEER. Unmatched junction bases numbered 9, after V lost 0 bases and J lost 1 base. The CDR3 contains 18 residues. The CDR3 is CASSQEWSGGLTQETQYF. The DNA of the CDR3 is TGCGCCAGCAGCCAAGAATGGAGCGGGGGGCTAACCCAAGAGACCCAGTACTTC.

This clonotype was recorded many times. The rearrangement uses TRBV24-1 and TRBJ2-7; 9 bases map to TRBD1. Germline V lookup: CDR1 KGHDR, CDR2 SFDVKD. CDR3 length equals 12 residues. J was trimmed by 1 base and V by 12 bases; bases with no gene match: 3. The CDR3 here is CAAGTGSYEQYF. In nucleotides, the CDR3 is TGTGCCGCCGGGACAGGGTCCTACGAGCAGTACTTC.

The CDR3 bases are TGTGCCAGCAGTTTAAACGATAAGCAGTACTTC. Encoded protein: CASSLNDKQYF. The chain carries TRBV12-3 or TRBV12-4 and TRBJ2-7, with D unresolved. V gave up 2 bases and J gave up 8 bases, with 7 bases separating them. The CDR3 consists of 11 residues.

This clonotype was recorded many times. This chain links TRBV7-2 with TRBJ2-7, with TRBD2 matching 10 bases. Looked up from germline, CDR1 is SGHTA and CDR2 is FQGNSA. J was trimmed by 7 bases and V by 4 bases; bases with no gene match: 10. The CDR3 runs 15 residues. Here the CDR3 DNA reads TGTGCCAGCAGCTCGACTAGCGGGCCAGAAGGGGAGCAGTACTTC. Translating gives CASSSTSGPEGEQYF.

This clonotype was counted many times. The chain has TRBV29-1 and TRBJ1-5, with D perhaps matching TRBD1 (6 bases). The CDR3 runs 14 residues. The germline V gene encodes CDR1 SQVTM and CDR2 ANQGSEA. Trimming removed 3 bases at V and 5 bases at J, with 14 bases between. The CDR3 loop is CSVDVGGGDQPQHF. The CDR3 DNA is TGCAGCGTTGATGTCGGGGGGGGCGATCAGCCCCAGCATTTT.

In its sample, this clonotype was seen many times. The rearrangement links TRBV6-1 to TRBJ2-7; TRBD1 matches 7 bases. The CDR3 is 13 amino acids. From germline, CDR1 is MNHNS and CDR2 SASEGT. V shed 5 bases and J 2 bases; nucleotides not matched to a gene: 3. The CDR3 coding sequence is TGTGCCAGCAGTCAAGGGACAGCCTACGAGCAGTACTTC. Its translation: CASSQGTAYEQYF.

As DNA, the CDR3 is TGTGCCAGCAGTGACACAGGGGGCAAGACCCAGTACTTC. This codes for CASSDTGGKTQYF. This chain links TRBV2 with TRBJ2-5; TRBD1 matches 9 bases. The CDR3 is 13 amino acids. Germline assignment: CDR1 SNHLY and CDR2 FYNNEI. V dropped 3 bases and J dropped 6; count of bases not matched to a gene: 2.

This clonotype showed up many times. The chain links TRBV12-3 or TRBV12-4 to TRBJ2-5; 7 bases align to TRBD1. The V and J ends lost 3 bases and 4 bases, in that order; junction bases with no gene match: 8. The CDR3 is made up of 15 amino acids. CDR3 region: CASSFLRDSGETQYF. The CDR3 nucleotides are TGTGCCAGCAGTTTTCTTCGGGACAGTGGAGAGACCCAGTACTTC.

This clonotype was counted ten times or more. The chain has TRBV3-1 and TRBJ2-7, with TRBD1 matching 8 bases. J lost 2 bases, V lost 4 bases, and 7 bases had no gene match. Germline V CDR1 and CDR2: LGHDT, YNNKEL (reference sequence). CDR3 length: 15 residues. CDR3 sequence (DNA): TGTGCCAGCAGCCCTGGCCCACAGGGGGCCTACGAGCAGTACTTC. Amino acid sequence: CASSPGPQGAYEQYF.

The CDR3 DNA reads TGTGCCAGCAGCCAAAACGACAGGGAAAGTGGCTACACCTTC. Translated, it gives CASSQNDRESGYTF. This chain joins TRBV6-1 and TRBJ1-2; 7 nucleotides align to TRBD1. The CDR3 is made up of 14 amino acids. Germline values: CDR1 MNHNS, CDR2 SASEGT. Unmatched junction bases numbered 11, after V lost 6 bases and J lost 7 bases.

This clonotype has just a few counts. The chain is built from TRBV13 and TRBJ2-1; D remains unclear. This CDR3 is 16 amino acids long. The germline V and J ends were trimmed by 5 bases and 4 bases, with 18 bases remaining between them. Germline-derived CDR1 and CDR2 are PRHDT and FYEKMQ (reference sequence). CDR3 bases: TGTGCCAGCAGCGCCCTCACTGCGATACTTTACAATGAGCAGTTCTTC. Translation: CASSALTAILYNEQFF.